This TCR beta chain appears in the sequencing data of a study of blood T cell repertoires in COVID-19. Recruits, aged about 18 to 90 years, lived in around 24 US areas. This CDR3 comprises 15 residues. Looked up from germline, CDR1 is SQVTM and CDR2 is ANQGSEA. Trimming took 1 base from V and 1 from J; bases not matched to a gene: 0. Repertoires were generated with immunoSEQ multiplex PCR, while TCRdb's copy carries only in-frame clones and drops some. The sample records about 300,000 clones, 90% being singletons. The specimen sequenced was PBMCs or T cells enriched from blood (not recorded which). This sequence was found in a woman under 40 who had recovered from COVID-19. The chain is built from TRBV29-1 and TRBJ2-1; 11 bases are shared with TRBD2. CDR3 loop: CSVEGTSGSYNEQFF. The CDR3 nucleotides are TGCAGCGTTGAAGGGACTAGCGGGTCCTACAATGAGCAGTTCTTC.